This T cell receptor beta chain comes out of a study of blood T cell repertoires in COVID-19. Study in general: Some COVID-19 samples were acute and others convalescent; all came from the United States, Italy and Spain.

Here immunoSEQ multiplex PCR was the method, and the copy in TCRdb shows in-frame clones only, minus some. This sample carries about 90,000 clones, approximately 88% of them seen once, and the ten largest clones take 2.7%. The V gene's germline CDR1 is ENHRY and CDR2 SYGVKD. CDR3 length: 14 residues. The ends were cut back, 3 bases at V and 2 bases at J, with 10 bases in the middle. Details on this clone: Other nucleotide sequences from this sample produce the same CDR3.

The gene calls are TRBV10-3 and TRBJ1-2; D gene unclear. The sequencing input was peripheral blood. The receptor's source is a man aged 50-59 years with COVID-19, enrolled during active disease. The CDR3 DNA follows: TGTGCCATCAGTGATCTGCAGGTGAACTATGGCTACACCTTC. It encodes CAISDLQVNYGYTF.